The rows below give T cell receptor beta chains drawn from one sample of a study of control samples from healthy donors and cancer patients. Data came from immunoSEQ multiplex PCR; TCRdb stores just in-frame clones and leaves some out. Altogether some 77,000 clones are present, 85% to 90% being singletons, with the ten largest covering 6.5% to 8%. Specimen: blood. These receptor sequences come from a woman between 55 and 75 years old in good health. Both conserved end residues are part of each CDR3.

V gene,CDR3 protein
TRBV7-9,CASSYSRRGPFSYEQYF
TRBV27,CASSFGQGSYNEQFF
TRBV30,CAWSPSLDLPFDNSPLHF
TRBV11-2,CASSSDRGNQPQHF
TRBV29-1,CSVEWSGFGTEAFF
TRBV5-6,CASSRAGVEANYGYTF
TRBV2,CASITQGETQYF
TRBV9,CASSDGLLNTEAFF
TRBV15,CATSRAQGSGYGYTF
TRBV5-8,CASSLKGVRNEKLFF
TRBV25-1,CASSEAQISGNTIYF
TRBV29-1,CSVQGPSSGNTIYF
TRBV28,CASSLGTHDEQFF
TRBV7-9,CASSLRDGTGLNEQFF
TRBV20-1,CSASLWGKLSGNEKLFF
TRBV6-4,CASSILAGDYNEQFF
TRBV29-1,CSVRVATSTDTQYF
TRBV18,CASSPYRGGTSVEQYF
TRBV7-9,CASGLAHYEQYF
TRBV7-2,CASSRDRTEAFF
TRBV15,CATSPGYQETQYF
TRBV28,CASSLDGTYEQYF
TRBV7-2,CASSLGQPYEQYF
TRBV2,CASSQKGTRSVEQYF
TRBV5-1,CASSLGGKAEAFF
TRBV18,CASSATGQVIYEQYF
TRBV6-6,CASSDRDSQTF
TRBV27,CASSSGGLVETQYF
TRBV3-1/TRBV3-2,CASSEALGAEHF
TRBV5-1,CASSFKTGSLAEAFF
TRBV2,CASMTPLRTDNYGYTF
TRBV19,CASSIAGGGYYEQFF
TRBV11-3,CASSLSGGGNTEAFF
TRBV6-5,CASLGNSAGELFF
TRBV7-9,CASSSSWGDSPLHF
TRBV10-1,CASSESRMGQGIVGNQPRHF
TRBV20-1,CSATDIDTQYF
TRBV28,CASSLGGAGTNEKLFF
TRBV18,CASSLTSGGSNTGELFF
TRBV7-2,CASSFDRDLYEQYF
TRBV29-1,CSVGTGDIYGYTF
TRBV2,CASRPDRSSSGANVLTF
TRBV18,CASTNERSNQPQHF
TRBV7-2,CASSLTYSARRTTNYGHTF
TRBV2,CASRQIGYNEQFF
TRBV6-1,CASSEPTLSGNTIYF
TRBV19,CASSFGGGAGNQPQHF
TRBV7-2,CASSGTSGSYEQYF
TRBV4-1,CASSQRQVSYEQYF
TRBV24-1,CATSDLLQGSNEKLFF
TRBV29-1,CSVRGTSGDTDTQYF
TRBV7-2,CASSLAREGLEQFF